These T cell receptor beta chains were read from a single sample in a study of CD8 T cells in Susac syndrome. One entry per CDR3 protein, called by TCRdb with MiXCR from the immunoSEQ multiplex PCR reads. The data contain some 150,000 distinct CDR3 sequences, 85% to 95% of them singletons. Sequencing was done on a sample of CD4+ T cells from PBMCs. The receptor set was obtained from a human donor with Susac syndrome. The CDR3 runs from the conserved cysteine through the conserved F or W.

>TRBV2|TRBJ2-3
CASSYGGTPDTQYF
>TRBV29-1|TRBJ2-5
CSAKGGAPAETQYF
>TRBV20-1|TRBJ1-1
CSAGAVTMNTEAFF
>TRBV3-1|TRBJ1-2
CASSQEASRGPYYGYTF
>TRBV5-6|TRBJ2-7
CASSLKWVPIEQYF
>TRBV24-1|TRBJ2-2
CATSDRNTGELFF
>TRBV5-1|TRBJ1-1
CASSSQGARDEAFF
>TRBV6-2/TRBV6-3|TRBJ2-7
CASSYSGTAAYEQYF
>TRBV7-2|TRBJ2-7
CASSIDQSYEQYF
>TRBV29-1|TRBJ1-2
CSVEGDRGNGYTF
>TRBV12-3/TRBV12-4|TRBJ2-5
CASKQGSQETQYF
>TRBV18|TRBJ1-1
CASSPLPGQLNTEAFF
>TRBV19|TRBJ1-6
CASSVKPGQGYNSPLHF
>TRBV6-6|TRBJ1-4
CASSRDRSNEKLFF
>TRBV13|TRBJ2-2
CASRRQGAGELFF
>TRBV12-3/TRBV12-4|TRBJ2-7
CASSPARVGLPYEQYF
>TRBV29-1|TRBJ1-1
CSAHRGEAFF
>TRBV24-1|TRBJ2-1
CATSDPGTDRMNEQFF
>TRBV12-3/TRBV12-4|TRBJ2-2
CASSLRNRGPGELFF
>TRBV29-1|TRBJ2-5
CSVGDSQETQYF
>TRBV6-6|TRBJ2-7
CASGQAVEQYF
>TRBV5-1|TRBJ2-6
CASSWQVTGANVLTF
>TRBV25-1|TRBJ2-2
CASSSGITGELFF